This T cell receptor beta chain is from a study of blood T cell repertoires in COVID-19. Study-wide background: Sample material is recorded as cDNA or gDNA derived from T cells, B-cell-depleted T cells, or PBMCs.

The CDR3 consists of 17 residues. The germline V and J ends were trimmed by 0 bases and 3 bases, with 18 bases remaining between them. Germline CDR1 LNHDA, CDR2 SQIVND (reference sequence). Only in-frame clones appear in the TCRdb table, and some are missing; sequencing was by immunoSEQ multiplex PCR. The repertoire consists of about 200,000 clones, with approximately 90% occurring once and the leading ten covering roughly 4.5%. This receptor was obtained from a man aged 45-65 years with acute or convalescent COVID-19. This rearrangement joins TRBV19 to TRBJ2-7; a possible D gene is TRBD2 (5 bases). Sample: peripheral blood. In DNA, the CDR3 is TGTGCCAGTAGTATAGATTTAATCGTGGACTTTTTCTACGAGCAGTACTTC. It codes for CASSIDLIVDFFYEQYF.